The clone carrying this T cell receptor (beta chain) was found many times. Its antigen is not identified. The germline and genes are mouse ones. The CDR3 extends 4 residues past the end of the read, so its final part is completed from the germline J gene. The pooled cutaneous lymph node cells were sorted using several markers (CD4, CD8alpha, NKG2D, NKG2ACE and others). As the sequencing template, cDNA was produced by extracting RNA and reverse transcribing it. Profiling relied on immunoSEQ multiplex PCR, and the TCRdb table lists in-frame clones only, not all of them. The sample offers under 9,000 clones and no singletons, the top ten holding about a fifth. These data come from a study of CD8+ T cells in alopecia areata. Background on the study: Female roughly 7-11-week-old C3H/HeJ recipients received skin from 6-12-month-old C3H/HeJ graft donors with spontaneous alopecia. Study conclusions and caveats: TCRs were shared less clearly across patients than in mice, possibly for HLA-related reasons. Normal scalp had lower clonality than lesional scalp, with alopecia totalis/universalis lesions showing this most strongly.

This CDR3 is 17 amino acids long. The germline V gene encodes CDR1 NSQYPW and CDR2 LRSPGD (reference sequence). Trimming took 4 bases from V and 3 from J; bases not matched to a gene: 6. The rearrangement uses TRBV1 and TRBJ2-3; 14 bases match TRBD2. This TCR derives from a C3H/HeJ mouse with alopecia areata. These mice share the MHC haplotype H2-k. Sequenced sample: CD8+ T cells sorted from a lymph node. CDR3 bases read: TGCACCTGCAGTGGGGGACTGGGGGGGCGCTGGGCAGAA. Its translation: CTCSGGLGGRWAE. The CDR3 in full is CTCSGGLGGRWAETLYF.